Listed below are T cell receptor beta chains from one sample, sequenced in a study of monozygotic twins with inflammatory bowel disease. TCRdb reanalyzed the 5' RACE reads and collapses them to one entry per CDR3 protein, without DNA. Seen in this sample are some 130,000 distinct CDR3 sequences; the ten most common clones hold more than 1%. The sample consisted of blood. The receptors here all came from a human donor with ulcerative colitis or Crohn's disease, or a healthy co-twin of an affected twin (not recorded which). Both conserved end residues are part of each CDR3.

V	J	CDR3
TRBV7-2	TRBJ2-7	CASGLAPTSEQYF
TRBV27	TRBJ2-7	CASSLGLAAYEQYF
TRBV6-5	TRBJ2-5	CASSRAGTETQYF
TRBV7-2	TRBJ2-7	CASSSGQGDYEQYF
TRBV29-1	TRBJ2-3	CSVDYTDTQYF
TRBV7-6	TRBJ2-1	CASSLGLAGHNEQFF
TRBV5-1	TRBJ1-4	CASSPNRGGSEKLFF
TRBV6-1	TRBJ2-5	CASSEGIASGQETQYF
TRBV7-3	TRBJ2-6	CASSPHSGAGANVLTF
TRBV27	TRBJ1-5	CASSFAGGDQPQHF
TRBV19	TRBJ1-5	CASSSVGGNNQPQHF
TRBV20-1	TRBJ2-3	CSALTLADSTDTQYF
TRBV7-2	TRBJ1-5	CASSLGGHNQPQHF
TRBV28	TRBJ2-1	CASSFGAHEQFF
TRBV20-1	TRBJ2-7	CSALLRGRLRYEQYF
TRBV2	TRBJ1-4	CASSTDQATNEKLFF
TRBV20-1	TRBJ2-7	CSARDSGSYEQYF
TRBV20-1	TRBJ2-1	CSARAKPHLYNEQFF
TRBV5-1	TRBJ2-7	CASSRTSGSNEQYF
TRBV29-1	TRBJ1-2	CSAAAAGGNGYTF
TRBV6-5	TRBJ2-7	CASSYLPTGGYEQYF
TRBV29-1	TRBJ2-5	CSVETKQGMWQETQYF
TRBV29-1	TRBJ2-7	CSVTGTGPHEQYF
TRBV5-6	TRBJ2-1	CASSLLSGRAIGQFF
TRBV20-1	TRBJ2-5	CSAKRSGIETQYF
TRBV29-1	TRBJ1-1	CSVERPVGTEAFF
TRBV12-3/TRBV12-4	TRBJ1-6	CASSSGEWNSPLHF
TRBV9	TRBJ2-5	CASSGGLAGSLQETQYF
TRBV24-1	TRBJ2-2	CATSDDRPRTGELFF
TRBV6-2/TRBV6-3	TRBJ1-1	CASTPGTPNTEAFF
TRBV5-1	TRBJ2-3	CASSYGAGDTQYF
TRBV4-3	TRBJ2-5	CASSQATHLETQYF
TRBV9	TRBJ2-5	CASSAGTPRGTQYF
TRBV20-1	TRBJ2-1	CSATTSGSYNEQFF
TRBV5-1	TRBJ2-3	CASSLWGGSGSSTDTQYF
TRBV20-1	TRBJ1-6	CSARDTLSSYNSPLHF